The 27 T cell receptor beta chains in this list originate from one sample, sequenced in a study of vaccination effects on CD4 cells after COVID-19. Subsequent to a culture period of under twelve days, CD4+ T cells were isolated. Every participant took two doses of the BNT162b2 or mRNA-1273 vaccine. Sequenced by immunoSEQ multiplex PCR; TCRdb stores in-frame clones only, minus some. This repertoire shows about 40,000 clones, about 67% found once; its top ten account for 7% to 8%. Their antigens are not known. This specimen was CD4+ T cells from PBMCs cultured without peptide, taken after COVID-19 vaccination. These receptors were obtained from a human donor who received a COVID-19 vaccine.

This clone was counted a few times. This chain joins TRBV2 and TRBJ1-2, with 9 bases fitting TRBD1. The germline gives CDR1 SNHLY, CDR2 FYNNEI. Trimming at V came to 1 base and at J to 8 bases, leaving 8 bases not matched to a gene. The CDR3 is 15 residues long. CDR3: CASSEVQTGGGGYTF. The DNA for the CDR3 is TGTGCCAGCAGTGAAGTTCAGACAGGGGGAGGAGGCTACACCTTC.

This rearrangement joins TRBV27 to TRBJ2-1; 12 bases are a match to TRBD2. V lost 6 bases, J lost 6 bases, and 6 bases stayed unmatched. Germline V CDR1 and CDR2: MNHEY, SMNVEV (reference sequence). The CDR3 sequence is 15 residues long. CDR3 DNA sequence: TGTGCCAGCAGACTAGCGGGAGGAAAAAGCAATGAGCAGTTCTTC. Encoded protein: CASRLAGGKSNEQFF.

Written as DNA, the CDR3 is TGTGCCAGCGTGCCTACCGGGACTAGCGGGATGCCCTCCTTCACAGATACGCAGTATTTT. This sequence encodes CASVPTGTSGMPSFTDTQYF. The chain employs TRBV6-4 and TRBJ2-3, with 13 bases lining up with TRBD2. This CDR3 has 20 residues. Losses at the gene ends were 8 bases for V and 2 bases for J; bases not matched to a gene: 19. CDR1 MRHNA and CDR2 SNTAGT come from the germline V gene.

The chain is built from TRBV2 and TRBJ2-3; TRBD1 might be the D (6 bases). This CDR3 has 14 residues. V gave up 6 bases and J gave up 0 bases, with 10 bases separating them. The germline V gene has CDR1 SNHLY and CDR2 FYNNEI. CDR3 protein: CASSEDRSTDTQYF. Here the CDR3 DNA reads TGTGCCAGCAGCGAGGACAGAAGCACAGATACGCAGTATTTT.

CDR3 sequence: CASSQVPDPSGANVLTF. The CDR3, as DNA: TGTGCCAGCAGCCAAGTTCCGGACCCATCTGGGGCCAACGTCCTGACTTTC. The J gene is TRBJ2-6, the V gene TRBV3-1 (or the pseudogene TRBV3-2); no definite D call. The CDR3 totals 17 residues. Germline values: CDR1 LGHDT, CDR2 YNNKEL (reference sequence). Trimming took 1 base from V and 1 from J, leaving 11 bases between them.

The CDR3 protein is CASSTTDPRETQYF. CDR3 in DNA: TGTGCCAGCAGTACGACAGATCCCCGAGAGACCCAGTACTTC. V is TRBV11-2 and J is TRBJ2-5; weak D call: TRBD1 (5 bases). V lost 6 bases and J lost 4, with 15 bases in between. From germline, CDR1 is SGHAT and CDR2 FQNNGV. CDR3 size: 14 residues.

V and J are TRBV6-5 and TRBJ1-4; D possibly corresponds to TRBD1 (5 bases). Germline loops: CDR1 MNHEY, CDR2 SVGAGI. V was pared by 7 bases and J by 0 bases, with 12 bases between. CDR3 length: 15 residues. The CDR3 protein is CASIRAESTNEKLFF. CDR3 in DNA: TGTGCCAGCATCAGGGCAGAATCAACTAATGAAAAACTGTTTTTT.

The chain is built from TRBV16 and TRBJ1-2; 7 nucleotides line up with TRBD1. Germline values: CDR1 KGHSY, CDR2 FQNENV. The junction had 10 bases not matched to a gene; V was cut back by 4 bases and J by 2 bases. The CDR3 runs 16 residues. In nucleotides, the CDR3 is TGTGCCAGCAGCCCCTACCTTGGACAGGAGAACTATGGCTACACCTTC. Translating it yields CASSPYLGQENYGYTF.

The rearrangement joins TRBV6-4 to TRBJ1-2; a possible D gene is TRBD1 (5 bases). The CDR3 loop spans 15 amino acids. V was clipped by 6 bases and J by 2 bases, with 16 bases between them. Per germline, CDR1 MRHNA and CDR2 SNTAGT. The CDR3 bases are TGTGCCAGCAGCCTGGAGGGACGGGGAAACTATGGCTACACCTTC. Translating it yields CASSLEGRGNYGYTF.

This clone was found a few times. The chain is built from TRBV2 and TRBJ1-1; 8 nucleotides match TRBD1. The germline V gene has CDR1 SNHLY and CDR2 FYNNEI. The length of the CDR3 is 13 residues. Unmatched junction bases numbered 7, after V lost 8 bases and J lost 5 bases. The CDR3 spells CASRIQGGTEAFF. The CDR3 coding sequence is TGTGCCAGCCGTATACAGGGGGGGACTGAAGCTTTCTTT.

The chain links TRBV6-5 to TRBJ2-3, with TRBD1 matching 8 bases. V was pared by 7 bases and J by 4 bases, with 10 bases of the junction left unmatched. The CDR3 has 15 residues. CDR1 is MNHEY and CDR2 is SVGAGI in the germline V gene. This CDR3 is CASTDQGAWSDTQYF. CDR3 nucleotide sequence: TGTGCCAGCACCGATCAGGGGGCTTGGTCAGATACGCAGTATTTT.

This sequence joins TRBV2 and TRBJ1-6; no reliable D call. V was shortened by 2 bases and J by 10 bases, with 12 bases between the two germline ends. Germline V lookup: CDR1 SNHLY, CDR2 FYNNEI. This CDR3 region has 14 residues. As DNA, the CDR3 is TGTGCCAGCAGTGAACTGGTCAGTGGGTCACCCCTCCACTTT. It codes for CASSELVSGSPLHF.

The CDR3 loop is CASSVTGSTDTQYF. CDR3 nucleotides: TGTGCCAGCAGCGTTACAGGAAGCACAGATACGCAGTATTTT. The genes are TRBV9 and TRBJ2-3; TRBD1 might be the D (5 bases). The length of the CDR3 is 14 residues. Germline V CDR1 and CDR2: SGDLS, YYNGEE. V lost 2 bases to trimming and J lost 0 bases, with 7 bases between them.

In this sample, this clone turned up a few times. The chain uses TRBV7-9 and TRBJ1-2, with D maybe TRBD1 (5 bases). V lost 5 bases, J lost 1 base, and 17 bases lay in between. Germline V gene sequence: CDR1 SEHNR, CDR2 FQNEAQ (reference sequence). The CDR3 runs to 16 residues. The CDR3 here is CASSTRVRDHNYGYTF. DNA of the CDR3: TGTGCCAGCAGCACCCGGGTCAGGGACCATAACTATGGCTACACCTTC. Full variable domain (outside the CDR3, taken from reference TRBV7-9 and TRBJ1-2): DTGVSQNPRHKITKRGQNVTFRCDPISEHNRLYWYRQTLGQGPEFLTYFQNEAQLEKSRLLSDRFSAERPKGSFSTLEIQRTEQGDSAMYLCASSTRVRDHNYGYTFGSGTRLTVV.

This clone was seen a handful of times. The chain links TRBV19 to TRBJ2-7; tentatively, D is TRBD2 (6 bases). Deletions cut 6 bases from V and 0 bases from J, with 15 bases between. The CDR3 totals 15 residues. Germline V CDR1 and CDR2: LNHDA, SQIVND (reference sequence). The CDR3 region is CASSSAGGNSYEQYF. CDR3 DNA: TGTGCCAGTAGCAGCGCCGGGGGAAACTCCTACGAGCAGTACTTC.

The J gene is TRBJ1-1, the V gene TRBV3-1 (or the pseudogene TRBV3-2), with 8 positions matching TRBD1. Trimming took 3 bases from V and 0 from J; bases not matched to a gene: 3. The germline V gene has CDR1 LGHDT and CDR2 YNNKEL (reference sequence). There are 15 residues in the CDR3. The CDR3 spells CASSQAGGMNTEAFF. CDR3 in DNA: TGTGCCAGCAGCCAGGCAGGGGGCATGAACACTGAAGCTTTCTTT.

The chain combines TRBV3-1 (or the pseudogene TRBV3-2) with TRBJ2-2, with D possibly being TRBD2 (5 bases). The CDR3 totals 12 residues. The germline V gene encodes CDR1 LGHDT and CDR2 YNNKEL (reference sequence). With 4 bases removed from V and 13 bases from J, the gap between germline ends came to 13 bases. CDR3 sequence (DNA): TGTGCCAGCAGCCCTGGTCCCCGGGGGCTGTTTTTT. It yields the protein CASSPGPRGLFF.

The chain links TRBV4-1 to TRBJ2-6; no definite D call. The V end lost 0 bases, the J end lost 0 bases, and 12 bases lay between the germline ends. Germline V gene lookup returns CDR1 MGHRA and CDR2 YSYEKL. The CDR3 is made up of 18 amino acids. The CDR3 loop reads CASSQDVGRISGANVLTF. For the CDR3, the DNA is TGCGCCAGCAGCCAAGATGTTGGCAGGATCTCTGGGGCCAACGTCCTGACTTTC.

This chain links TRBV19 with TRBJ2-5, with D uncertain. The CDR3 extends over 13 amino acids. Germline CDR1 LNHDA, CDR2 SQIVND (reference sequence). V dropped 9 bases and J dropped 1 base, with 12 bases sitting between them. The DNA of the CDR3 is TGTGCCAGCCGTGGAACATTCCAAGAGACCCAGTACTTC. Translated, it gives CASRGTFQETQYF.

V is TRBV27 and J is TRBJ2-2; no definite D call. The CDR3 totals 15 residues. V gave up 7 bases and J gave up 4 bases, with 16 bases separating them. CDR1 and CDR2 (germline): MNHEY, SMNVEV (reference sequence). The CDR3 here is CASTFYPSTTGELFF. DNA of the CDR3: TGTGCCAGCACGTTCTACCCCTCTACCACCGGGGAGCTGTTTTTT.

This clone showed up just a few times. In nucleotides, the CDR3 is TGTGCCAGCAGCTCTCTTAGCGGGAGCTCCTACAATGAGCAGTTCTTC. It codes for CASSSLSGSSYNEQFF. The J gene is TRBJ2-1, the V gene TRBV11-2; TRBD2 agrees at 9 bases. The J segment lost 0 bases and the V segment lost 4 bases, leaving 4 bases of the junction unmatched. This CDR3 is built from 16 residues. The germline CDR1 and CDR2 sequences are SGHAT and FQNNGV.

The chain joins TRBV27 to TRBJ2-1; 7 nucleotides agree with TRBD1. The CDR3 extends over 14 amino acids. Germline CDR1 MNHEY, CDR2 SMNVEV (reference sequence). J lost 5 bases, V lost 5 bases, and 6 bases had no gene match. The CDR3 nucleotides read TGTGCCAGCAGTCGCAGGGGGTTAAACAATGAGCAGTTCTTC. Translation gives CASSRRGLNNEQFF.

This clone was seen a handful of times. The chain links TRBV3-1 (or the pseudogene TRBV3-2) to TRBJ2-7; D is unresolved. V lost 1 base and J lost 0, with 13 bases in between. CDR1 and CDR2 (germline): LGHDT, YNNKEL (reference sequence). The CDR3 is made up of 16 amino acids. The CDR3 protein is CASSQVWLDSSYEQYF. The CDR3 nucleotides read TGTGCCAGCAGCCAAGTATGGCTGGATAGCTCCTACGAGCAGTACTTC.

The gene calls are TRBV12-3 or TRBV12-4 and TRBJ1-1; D might be TRBD1 (5 bases). V was clipped by 8 bases and J by 1 base, with 11 bases between them. The CDR3 has 13 amino acids. The CDR3 here is CASAGTANTEAFF. In DNA form, the CDR3 reads TGTGCCAGCGCCGGGACGGCGAACACTGAAGCTTTCTTT.

The V gene is TRBV6-4, the J gene TRBJ1-2; a possible D gene is TRBD1 (5 bases). Looked up from germline, CDR1 is MRHNA and CDR2 is SNTAGT. V was pared by 2 bases and J by 7 bases, with 5 bases between. The CDR3 has 11 amino acids. CDR3 in amino acids: CASSDGAGYTF. The CDR3 DNA follows: TGTGCCAGCAGTGACGGGGCTGGCTACACCTTC.

The J gene is TRBJ2-4, the V gene TRBV12-5, with D maybe TRBD1 (6 bases). Germline V gene data show CDR1 as LGHNT and CDR2 as FRNRAP. This CDR3 is built from 17 residues. V was pared by 4 bases and J by 2 bases, with 18 bases between. This chain's CDR3 is CASGWEIEGGSKNIQYF. Here the CDR3 DNA reads TGTGCTAGTGGTTGGGAGATCGAAGGGGGTTCCAAAAACATTCAGTACTTC.

The table lists this clone with a few counts. J is TRBJ2-3 and V is TRBV9, with 8 bases fitting TRBD2. The germline V gene has CDR1 SGDLS and CDR2 YYNGEE. The trim removed 0 bases at V and 0 bases at J, leaving 6 bases unmatched. CDR3 length equals 17 residues. CDR3 sequence (DNA): TGTGCCAGCAGCGTAGGGGCAGCGGGAGCGAGCACAGATACGCAGTATTTT. It yields the protein CASSVGAAGASTDTQYF.